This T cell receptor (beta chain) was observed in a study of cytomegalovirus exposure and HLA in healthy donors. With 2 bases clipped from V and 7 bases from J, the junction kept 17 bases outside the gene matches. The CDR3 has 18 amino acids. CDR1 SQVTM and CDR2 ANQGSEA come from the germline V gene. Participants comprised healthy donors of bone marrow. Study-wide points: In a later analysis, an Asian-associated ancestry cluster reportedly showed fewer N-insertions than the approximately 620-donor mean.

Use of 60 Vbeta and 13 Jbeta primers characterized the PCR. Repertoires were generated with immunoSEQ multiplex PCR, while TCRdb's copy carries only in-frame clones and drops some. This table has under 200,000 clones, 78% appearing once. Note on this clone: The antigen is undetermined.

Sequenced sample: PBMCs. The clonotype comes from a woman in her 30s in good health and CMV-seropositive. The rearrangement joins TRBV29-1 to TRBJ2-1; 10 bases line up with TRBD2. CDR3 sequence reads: CSVELPLLAGGLWNEQFF. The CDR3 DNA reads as TGCAGCGTTGAATTACCCCTTTTAGCGGGAGGACTTTGGAATGAGCAGTTCTTC.